Reported below is one T cell receptor beta chain. The record originates from a study of blood T cells in healthy people across ages. Primers used in a second PCR of roughly 7 to 11 cycles were a sample-barcoded 5' primer and a J-beta primer mix. From the 5' RACE reads, TCRdb called clonotypes with MiXCR, one entry per CDR3 protein. The sample carries 800,000 to 1,000,000 distinct CDR3 sequences, roughly 50% recorded once. With 6 bases removed from V and 0 bases from J, the gap between germline ends came to 11 bases. The CDR3 loop spans 14 amino acids. Peripheral blood was drawn, ten milliliters per donor.

This chain links TRBV12-3 or TRBV12-4 with TRBJ1-2, with a possible D match to TRBD1 (5 bases). The clonotype originates from a man younger than 40 in good health. The sequenced sample consisted of blood. The CDR3: CASSGTVANYGYTF. In DNA form, the CDR3 reads TGTGCCAGCAGCGGGACCGTGGCTAACTATGGCTACACCTTC.